The rows below give T cell receptor beta chains drawn from one sample of a study of blood T cells in healthy people across ages. TCRdb re-called the 5' RACE reads with MiXCR, one entry per CDR3 protein. The sample yields over 950,000 distinct CDR3 sequences, roughly 47% seen once. The sample taken for sequencing was blood. These receptors were collected from a woman aged 55-70 years in good health. CDR3s include the opening cysteine and the closing phenylalanine or tryptophan. D genes are given only for firm matches. Rows give clone size only sometimes, using once, few, many, or a class for an expanded clone.

j_gene: TRBJ2-3
abundance: NA
v_gene: TRBV12-3/TRBV12-4
d_gene: TRBD2
CDR3aa: CASSTGTRFFSDTQYF
CDR3nt: TGTGCCAGCAGTACCGGGACTAGATTTTTTTCGGATACGCAGTATTTT

j_gene: TRBJ2-2
abundance: NA
v_gene: TRBV12-3/TRBV12-4
d_gene: TRBD2
CDR3aa: CASTLGWGLAGANTGELFF
CDR3nt: TGTGCCAGCACCCTTGGTTGGGGACTAGCGGGGGCAAACACCGGGGAGCTGTTTTTT

j_gene: TRBJ1-2
abundance: few
v_gene: TRBV4-1
d_gene: TRBD1
CDR3aa: CASSPPRDRSYGYTF
CDR3nt: TGCGCCAGCAGCCCACCCCGGGACAGATCTTATGGCTACACCTTC

j_gene: TRBJ2-1
abundance: NA
v_gene: TRBV20-1
d_gene: NA
CDR3aa: CSARPSSYNEQFF
CDR3nt: TGCAGTGCTAGACCGAGCTCCTACAATGAGCAGTTCTTC

j_gene: TRBJ2-6
abundance: few
v_gene: TRBV7-9
d_gene: NA
CDR3aa: CASRPDGSGANVLTF
CDR3nt: TGTGCCAGCAGACCGGACGGCTCTGGGGCCAACGTCCTGACTTTC

j_gene: TRBJ1-6
abundance: few
v_gene: TRBV29-1
d_gene: NA
CDR3aa: CSVQPETNSPLHF
CDR3nt: TGCAGCGTTCAGCCCGAGACTAATTCACCCCTCCACTTT

j_gene: TRBJ2-7
abundance: NA
v_gene: TRBV15
d_gene: NA
CDR3aa: CATSSDTYYEQYF
CDR3nt: TGTGCCACCAGCTCGGACACCTACTACGAGCAGTACTTC

j_gene: TRBJ2-7
abundance: NA
v_gene: TRBV28
d_gene: TRBD2
CDR3aa: CASSLGTSGRPYEQYF
CDR3nt: TGTGCCAGCAGTTTGGGGACTAGCGGGAGGCCCTACGAGCAGTACTTC

j_gene: TRBJ2-1
abundance: NA
v_gene: TRBV4-1
d_gene: TRBD2
CDR3aa: CASTLSGNLDEQFF
CDR3nt: TGCGCCAGCACCCTCAGCGGGAACCTCGATGAGCAGTTCTTC

j_gene: TRBJ2-6
abundance: NA
v_gene: TRBV29-1
d_gene: NA
CDR3aa: CSVGQVAGINSGANVLTF
CDR3nt: TGCAGCGTTGGCCAGGTGGCCGGGATTAACTCTGGGGCCAACGTCCTGACTTTC

j_gene: TRBJ1-1
abundance: NA
v_gene: TRBV10-3
d_gene: NA
CDR3aa: CAISKNSGGTEAFF
CDR3nt: TGTGCCATCAGTAAGAACTCGGGCGGGACTGAAGCTTTCTTT

j_gene: TRBJ2-6
abundance: few
v_gene: TRBV29-1
d_gene: NA
CDR3aa: CSVDNRSGRAGANVLTF
CDR3nt: TGCAGCGTTGATAATCGGTCGGGCAGGGCTGGGGCCAACGTCCTGACTTTC

j_gene: TRBJ2-3
abundance: few
v_gene: TRBV2
d_gene: NA
CDR3aa: CAGTGARADTQYF
CDR3nt: TGTGCCGGAACGGGAGCTAGGGCAGATACGCAGTATTTT

j_gene: TRBJ1-1
abundance: NA
v_gene: TRBV7-2
d_gene: NA
CDR3aa: CASSSRAGWTEAFF
CDR3nt: TGTGCCAGCAGCTCGAGGGCCGGTTGGACTGAAGCTTTCTTT

j_gene: TRBJ1-2
abundance: few
v_gene: TRBV7-9
d_gene: NA
CDR3aa: CASSLGTGIYGYTF
CDR3nt: TGTGCCAGCAGCTTGGGTACAGGGATCTATGGCTACACCTTC

j_gene: TRBJ2-7
abundance: NA
v_gene: TRBV4-3
d_gene: NA
CDR3aa: CASSQVGSPSQQYF
CDR3nt: TGCGCCAGCAGCCAAGTAGGATCCCCCAGCCAGCAGTACTTC

j_gene: TRBJ1-2
abundance: NA
v_gene: TRBV7-6
d_gene: TRBD1
CDR3aa: CASSPIQGPLGYTF
CDR3nt: TGTGCCAGCAGCCCAATACAGGGGCCTTTAGGCTACACCTTC

j_gene: TRBJ2-3
abundance: NA
v_gene: TRBV6-6
d_gene: TRBD2
CDR3aa: CASLLAGSSDTQYF
CDR3nt: TGTGCCAGCTTATTAGCGGGAAGTTCAGATACGCAGTATTTT

j_gene: TRBJ2-7
abundance: NA
v_gene: TRBV18
d_gene: NA
CDR3aa: CASHRGDFQYF
CDR3nt: TGTGCCAGCCACCGCGGCGATTTCCAGTACTTC

j_gene: TRBJ2-6
abundance: many
v_gene: TRBV20-1
d_gene: NA
CDR3aa: CSARRDPPGANVLTF
CDR3nt: TGCAGTGCTAGAAGGGACCCCCCTGGGGCCAACGTCCTGACTTTC

j_gene: TRBJ2-4
abundance: NA
v_gene: TRBV20-1
d_gene: NA
CDR3aa: CSARVGAGQSYELYF
CDR3nt: TGCAGTGCTAGAGTAGGGGCAGGGCAGTCCTACGAGCTGTACTTC

j_gene: TRBJ1-2
abundance: few
v_gene: TRBV9
d_gene: NA
CDR3aa: CASSAVSGVNYGYTF
CDR3nt: TGTGCCAGCAGCGCAGTATCGGGGGTAAACTATGGCTACACCTTC

j_gene: TRBJ2-3
abundance: NA
v_gene: TRBV4-1
d_gene: TRBD2
CDR3aa: CASSLIAGGPDAQYF
CDR3nt: TGCGCCAGCAGCCTGATAGCGGGAGGCCCAGATGCGCAGTATTTT

j_gene: TRBJ2-5
abundance: NA
v_gene: TRBV25-1
d_gene: NA
CDR3aa: CASSEYDRQETQYF
CDR3nt: TGTGCCAGCAGTGAATATGACAGACAAGAGACCCAGTACTTC

j_gene: TRBJ1-1
abundance: NA
v_gene: TRBV7-2
d_gene: NA
CDR3aa: CASRPSQGITFF
CDR3nt: TGTGCCAGCAGGCCCTCGCAAGGGATCACTTTCTTT

j_gene: TRBJ2-7
abundance: few
v_gene: TRBV3-1
d_gene: NA
CDR3aa: CASSPNGQHYEQYF
CDR3nt: TGTGCCAGCAGCCCAAACGGACAACACTACGAGCAGTACTTC

j_gene: TRBJ2-3
abundance: NA
v_gene: TRBV10-3
d_gene: TRBD1
CDR3aa: CAISESARGRTDTQYF
CDR3nt: TGTGCCATCAGTGAGTCCGCCAGGGGGCGGACAGATACGCAGTATTTT

j_gene: TRBJ2-7
abundance: few
v_gene: TRBV10-2
d_gene: TRBD2
CDR3aa: CASFPTSGSARSSYEQYF
CDR3nt: TGCGCCAGTTTCCCGACTAGCGGGAGTGCCCGAAGCTCCTACGAGCAGTACTTC